Listed here are 9 T cell receptor beta chains from one sample, sequenced in a study of T-cell reconstitution after alpha-beta-depleted transplantation in children (TCRdb year 2016). Taken with the paper, the label for treatment or condition translates to: allogeneic hematopoietic cell transplantation with graft depleted of TCRalphabeta T cells and CD19 B cells. Library creation used PCR. These reads were obtained on an Illumina HiSeq 2500. TCR libraries were prepared with molecular barcoding, using unique molecular identifiers to normalize TCRbeta repertoire quantification. The public reads were reprocessed in TCRdb via fastp at Q25 and MiXCR, keeping in-frame beta chains. Rows are unified per CDR3 protein, each entry keeping the most common DNA and genes. This sample gives some 550,000 distinct CDR3 sequences in total; 20% to 25% of them show up just once. The ten largest clones capture approximately 14% of the sample.

The specimen was PBMCs, mostly from graft donor cells, collected 360 days after TCRalphabeta/CD19-depleted stem cell transplant. Receptors originate from a boy under three years old who had a stem cell transplant for acute myeloid leukemia, so the T cells may come from the graft donor.

The chain is built from TRBV7-9 and TRBJ2-7; D gene uncertain. The CDR3 contains 14 residues. Germline CDR1 SEHNR, CDR2 FQNEAQ (reference sequence). Trimming cost V 2 bases and J 0 bases, with 8 bases left between them. The CDR3 DNA sequence: TGTGCCAGCAGCTTACTGGATATCTCCTACGAGCAGTACTTC. Amino acids: CASSLLDISYEQYF.

The rearrangement links TRBV7-8 to TRBJ2-2, with a weak D call TRBD2 (6 bases). V shed 1 base and J shed 6 bases, with 15 bases lying between them. This CDR3 contains 16 residues. Germline values: CDR1 SGHVS, CDR2 FQNEAQ. The CDR3 DNA reads TGTGCCAGCAGCTTAGGTGGTCGTCGGGGGTCCGGGGAGCTGTTTTTT. Amino acid sequence: CASSLGGRRGSGELFF.

The chain combines TRBV7-1 with TRBJ2-3, with TRBD2 matching over 7 bases. TRBV7-1 is an ORF; its function is uncertain. Trimming at V came to 3 bases and at J to 0 bases, leaving 24 bases not matched to a gene. The CDR3 spans 22 residues. DNA for the CDR3: TGTGCCAGCAGCTCCATTGATCCCGGGATCTCGGGACTACCCGCTAGCACAGATACGCAGTATTTT. Translation gives CASSSIDPGISGLPASTDTQYF.

This clonotype appeared many times. The genes are TRBV6-2 or TRBV6-3 and TRBJ2-1; no reliable D call. The CDR3 extends over 14 amino acids. V lost 7 bases, J lost 8 bases, and 18 bases lay in between. Germline CDR1 is MNHEY and CDR2 is SVGEGT. Here the CDR3 DNA reads TGTGCCAGCAAGGGCTTCAAGGCTCAGGATGAGCAGTTCTTC. Protein product: CASKGFKAQDEQFF.

This clonotype was seen a handful of times. The V call is TRBV12-3 or TRBV12-4, the J call TRBJ1-1; weak D call: TRBD1 (5 bases). This CDR3 has 14 amino acids. V shed 5 bases and J shed 2 bases, with 12 bases lying between them. The CDR3 sequence is CASSPQRGNTEAFF. The CDR3 bases are TGTGCCAGCAGTCCGCAGCGGGGCAACACTGAAGCTTTCTTT.

This clonotype has ten or more counts. This chain links TRBV20-1 with TRBJ2-5; possible D gene TRBD1, 6 bases. Germline loops: CDR1 DFQATT, CDR2 SNEGSKA (reference sequence). The CDR3 is 12 residues long. V was cut by 6 bases and J by 3 bases, with 11 bases left in between. CDR3 bases: TGCAGTGCACGGGACAACGAAGAGACCCAGTACTTC. The encoded protein is CSARDNEETQYF.

This clonotype occurred a few times. The chain carries TRBV14 and TRBJ2-3; the D gene is possibly TRBD2 (7 bases). The germline gives CDR1 SGHDN, CDR2 FVKESK. The CDR3 consists of 17 residues. V was cut by 2 bases and J by 6 bases, with 21 bases left in between. This chain's CDR3 is CASSQRNGGPGGDTQYF. CDR3 DNA: TGTGCCAGCAGCCAACGGAACGGGGGGCCAGGAGGGGATACGCAGTATTTT.

This clonotype was observed a handful of times. This chain joins TRBV7-2 and TRBJ2-7, with a possible D match to TRBD2 (6 bases). V gave up 4 bases and J gave up 2 bases, with 12 bases separating them. Germline CDR1 and CDR2: SGHTA and FQGNSA. The CDR3 sequence is 14 residues long. CDR3 residues: CASSSGEHPYEQYF. The CDR3, as DNA: TGTGCCAGCAGCTCGGGGGAACATCCCTACGAGCAGTACTTC. Combining the CDR3 with reference TRBV7-2 and TRBJ2-7 gives the whole variable domain GAGVSQSPSNKVTEKGKDVELRCDPISGHTALYWYRQSLGQGLEFLIYFQGNSAPDKSGLPSDRFSAERTGGSVSTLTIQRTQQEDSAVYLCASSSGEHPYEQYFGPGTRLTVT.

This sequence joins TRBV20-1 and TRBJ1-1; TRBD1 is a possible D gene (6 bases). The germline V and J ends were trimmed by 2 bases and 1 base, with 8 bases remaining between them. The CDR3 spans 13 residues. The germline CDR1 and CDR2 sequences are DFQATT and SNEGSKA (reference sequence). The CDR3 DNA sequence: TGCAGTGCTAGAAGGGACACGAACACTGAAGCTTTCTTT. Protein sequence: CSARRDTNTEAFF.